The clone carrying this T cell receptor beta chain was observed many times. Its specificity is unknown. CDR3 size: 17 residues. The germline CDR1 and CDR2 sequences are SNHLY and FYNNEI. The V gene lost 3 bases and the J gene lost 7 bases, with 22 bases spanning the gap. As for time point: persistent/refractory GD, antithyroid drugs over 5 years with positive TRAb. RNA isolated from PBMCs was used to make the TCR library. The sample originates from a study of regulatory T cells in long-lasting Graves disease. For TCR beta, libraries came from iRepertoire HTBI primers and Arm-PCR of CDR3 regions. TCRdb itself ran the multiplex PCR reads through MiXCR, one entry per CDR3 protein. The sample consists of about 430,000 distinct CDR3 sequences, 21% of them appearing once. General study results and limits: Newly diagnosed patients had higher TCR diversity than persistent Graves' patients did. New patients shared about 880 public clonotypes, fewer than the 2,500 to 3,500 shared by persistent patients. Persistent disease preferred TRBV28, TRBJ1-2 and TRBJ2-5.

This TCR derives from a female donor with Graves disease. The specimen comprised peripheral blood mononuclear cells (PBMCs), sampled when the disease was refractory, from a patient treated with antithyroid drugs. V is TRBV2 and J is TRBJ1-5, with D possibly TRBD1 on 5 matching bases. The CDR3 here is CASSDWGSGVKLQPQHF. In DNA, the CDR3 is TGTGCCAGCAGTGACTGGGGCTCGGGAGTAAAACTGCAGCCCCAGCATTTT.